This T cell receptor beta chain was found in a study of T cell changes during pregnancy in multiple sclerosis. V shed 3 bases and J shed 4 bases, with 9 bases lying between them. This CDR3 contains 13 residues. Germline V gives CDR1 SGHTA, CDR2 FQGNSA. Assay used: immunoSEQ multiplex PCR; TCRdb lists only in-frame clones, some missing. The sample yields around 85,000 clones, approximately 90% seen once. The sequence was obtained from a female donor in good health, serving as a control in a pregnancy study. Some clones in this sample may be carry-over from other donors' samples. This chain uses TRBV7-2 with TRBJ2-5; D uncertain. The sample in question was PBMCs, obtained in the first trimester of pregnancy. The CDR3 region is CASSLGISETQYF. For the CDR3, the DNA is TGTGCCAGCAGCTTGGGCATATCAGAGACCCAGTACTTC.